Listed below are T cell receptor beta chains from one sample, sequenced in a study of T cell responses to AZD1222 COVID-19 vaccine. The repertoire was sequenced with immunoSEQ multiplex PCR; TCRdb's copy has only in-frame clones and lacks some. Of roughly 180,000 clones in the sample, roughly nine tenths were seen once. The specimen was peripheral blood, collected on day 0 of AZD1222 vaccination. These receptors all stem from an adult in good health. Each CDR3 is given with its conserved first and last residue. The D gene is left open where the match is weak. A clone size is listed for some rows: how often the clone was seen (once, few, many), or a class if it is expanded.

j_call cdr3_length clone_size d_call v_call cdr3_nt cdr3_aa
TRBJ1-4 15 - TRBD1 TRBV7-2 TGTGCCAGCAGCTCGCAGGGGGATTTAAATGAAAAACTGTTTTTT CASSSQGDLNEKLFF
TRBJ1-2 18 - TRBD1 TRBV5-4 TGTGCCAGCAGCTCCAACAGGGGGCGCGGCAGTTCTAACTATGGCTACACCTTC CASSSNRGRGSSNYGYTF
TRBJ1-5 13 few - TRBV3-1/TRBV3-2 TGTGCCAGCAGCCAGGGAGGAGGGCAGCCCCAGCATTTT CASSQGGGQPQHF
TRBJ1-1 12 - - TRBV28 TGTGCCAGCAGTTATCAGAGCCTAAAAGCTTTCTTT CASSYQSLKAFF
TRBJ2-7 15 - - TRBV5-6 TGTGCCACGATGCTGTATGGGCTTGAGGGCTACGAGCAGTACTTC CATMLYGLEGYEQYF
TRBJ1-4 14 - TRBD1 TRBV6-5 TGTGCCAGCAGCCAAACAGGGGTTCATGAAAAACTGTTTTTT CASSQTGVHEKLFF
TRBJ2-2 16 once - TRBV7-9 TGTGCCAGCAGCTTAGAAACATCGGTCTTGTTTCGGGCGCTGTTTTTT CASSLETSVLFRALFF
TRBJ2-3 14 - - TRBV5-5 TGTGCCAGCAGCTTTGACAGGCCTACAGATACGCAGTATTTT CASSFDRPTDTQYF
TRBJ1-5 14 - - TRBV15 TGTGCCACCAGCAGAGAGATCAGCAATCAGCCCCAGCATTTT CATSREISNQPQHF
TRBJ2-3 15 - TRBD2 TRBV5-1 TGCGCCAGCAGCGCCGGACTAGCGGGCCCAGATACGCAGTATTTT CASSAGLAGPDTQYF